This T cell receptor beta chain was observed in a study of Ad26.COV2.S vaccination and SARS-CoV-2 variants. Unmatched junction bases numbered 2, after V lost 5 bases and J lost 8 bases. CDR3 length: 12 amino acids. Clones were read by immunoSEQ multiplex PCR, and TCRdb kept only the in-frame ones, dropping some. This repertoire shows about 350,000 clones, 70% to 90% found once; its top ten account for about 3.3%. Note on this clone: Its antigen is currently unknown.

Study conclusions and caveats: Vaccine recipients showed a spike-specific TCR breadth that was higher than in placebo recipients.

Described treatment: over 15 received Ad26.COV2.S at low or high dose, single or two shots; 5 received placebo; per-sample allocation not given. After the first vaccine or placebo injection, samples were drawn on day 63. The study used a vaccine consisting of an Ad26 vector that expressed Wuhan-strain SARS-CoV-2 spike. Material: peripheral blood, obtained in a trial of Ad26.COV2.S vaccine versus placebo. The TCR comes from a person aged 18-60 years who received the Ad26.COV2.S COVID-19 vaccine or a placebo. The chain is built from TRBV12-3 or TRBV12-4 and TRBJ2-1; 8 bases line up with TRBD1. CDR3 loop: CASSPGGYEQFF. The CDR3 bases are TGTGCCAGCAGTCCAGGGGGCTATGAGCAGTTCTTC.